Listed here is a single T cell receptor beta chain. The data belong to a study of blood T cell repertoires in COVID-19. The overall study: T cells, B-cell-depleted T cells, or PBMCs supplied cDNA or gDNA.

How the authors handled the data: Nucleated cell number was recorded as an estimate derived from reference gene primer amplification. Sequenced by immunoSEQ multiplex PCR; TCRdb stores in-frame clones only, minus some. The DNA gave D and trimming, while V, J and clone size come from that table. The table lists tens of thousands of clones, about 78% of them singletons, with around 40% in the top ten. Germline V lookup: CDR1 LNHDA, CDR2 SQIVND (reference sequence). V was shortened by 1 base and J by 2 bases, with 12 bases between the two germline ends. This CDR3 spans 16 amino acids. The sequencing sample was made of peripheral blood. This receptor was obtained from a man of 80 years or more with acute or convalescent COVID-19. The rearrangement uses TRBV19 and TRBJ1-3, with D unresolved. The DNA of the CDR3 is TGTGCCAGTAGTATAGGTGGAGAAGGAACTGGAAACACCATATATTTT. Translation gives CASSIGGEGTGNTIYF.